The 9 T cell receptor beta chains below were found in one sample sequenced in a study of blood T cell repertoires in COVID-19. Only in-frame clones appear in the TCRdb table, and some are missing; sequencing was by immunoSEQ multiplex PCR. The table lists approximately 350,000 clones, 80% to 90% of them singletons. Sequenced: peripheral blood. The receptors stem from a man aged 40-49 years with acute or convalescent COVID-19.

The chain employs TRBV2 and TRBJ1-2; 7 bases fit TRBD1. The CDR3 covers 13 residues. CDR1 is SNHLY, CDR2 FYNNEI, per germline. After removal of 5 bases from V and 8 bases from J, the junction contained 8 bases not matched to a gene. This chain's CDR3 is CASSRTGREGYTF. As DNA, the CDR3 is TGTGCCAGCAGTAGGACAGGCCGAGAGGGCTACACCTTC.

The J gene is TRBJ1-1, the V gene TRBV4-3; tentative D call: TRBD1 (5 bases). The CDR3 covers 13 residues. V lost 3 bases to trimming and J lost 3 bases, with 8 bases between them. Germline CDR1 reads LGHNA; CDR2 reads YSLEER. CDR3 amino acids: CASSQVQDTEAFF. CDR3 coding DNA: TGCGCCAGCAGCCAGGTACAGGACACTGAAGCTTTCTTT.

This chain connects TRBV30 to TRBJ2-7, with a weak D call TRBD2 (5 bases). Germline loops: CDR1 GTSNPN, CDR2 SVGIG (reference sequence). The CDR3 has 17 residues. Trimming removed 1 base at V and 5 bases at J, with 24 bases between. The CDR3 loop reads CAWSDPLTTPDAHEQYF. For the CDR3, the DNA is TGTGCCTGGAGTGACCCTTTGACTACCCCAGACGCCCACGAGCAGTACTTC.

The chain couples TRBV28 to TRBJ1-2; 8 nucleotides match TRBD1. The germline CDR1 and CDR2 sequences are MDHEN and SYDVKM. The V gene end was trimmed by 10 bases and the J gene end by 0 bases; junction bases not matched to a gene: 13. The CDR3 is made up of 16 amino acids. CDR3 amino acids: CAIRTGPTKANYGYTF. The CDR3 nucleotides are TGTGCCATCCGGACAGGGCCCACAAAAGCTAACTATGGCTACACCTTC.

This sequence joins TRBV7-9 and TRBJ2-7; D ambiguous. Trimming cost V 0 bases and J 3 bases, with 9 bases left between them. This CDR3 has 14 amino acids. Per the germline V gene, CDR1 is SEHNR and CDR2 is FQNEAQ (reference sequence). The DNA for the CDR3 is TGTGCCAGCAGCTTAGCGCCCCACAACTACGAGCAGTACTTC. Residues: CASSLAPHNYEQYF.

The chain couples TRBV7-9 to TRBJ2-3; 8 bases are shared with TRBD2. Trimming took 5 bases from V and 3 from J; bases not matched to a gene: 10. The CDR3 has 16 residues. Germline CDR1 SEHNR, CDR2 FQNEAQ (reference sequence). CDR3 sequence (DNA): TGTGCCAGCAGCCCTTATCGAGCGGGGGAGACAGATACGCAGTATTTT. Protein sequence: CASSPYRAGETDTQYF.

The chain employs TRBV6-5 and TRBJ2-1, with TRBD2 identical over 11 bases. The CDR3 length is 13 residues. V trimming: 8 bases; J trimming: 7 bases; junction bases outside the gene matches: 4. Germline CDR1 is MNHEY and CDR2 is SVGAGI. The DNA for the CDR3 is TGTGCCAGCCGGGCTAGCGGGGGGAATGAGCAGTTCTTC. Protein product: CASRASGGNEQFF.

The chain links TRBV19 to TRBJ1-4; D perhaps matches TRBD1 (5 bases). V lost 8 bases and J 5 bases, leaving 9 bases between the germline ends. The length of the CDR3 is 12 residues. Germline V gene data show CDR1 as LNHDA and CDR2 as SQIVND (reference sequence). CDR3 bases: TGTGCCAGTTCAGGGTGGAATGAAAAACTGTTTTTT. Protein sequence: CASSGWNEKLFF.

The V call is TRBV19, the J call TRBJ1-5; D might be TRBD1 (5 bases). Germline assignment: CDR1 LNHDA and CDR2 SQIVND (reference sequence). Trimming cost V 7 bases and J 5 bases, with 18 bases left between them. The CDR3 contains 15 residues. The CDR3 coding sequence is TGTGCCAGTATCATCGACGGGGGGGTCGATCAGCCCCAGCATTTT. Translating gives CASIIDGGVDQPQHF.